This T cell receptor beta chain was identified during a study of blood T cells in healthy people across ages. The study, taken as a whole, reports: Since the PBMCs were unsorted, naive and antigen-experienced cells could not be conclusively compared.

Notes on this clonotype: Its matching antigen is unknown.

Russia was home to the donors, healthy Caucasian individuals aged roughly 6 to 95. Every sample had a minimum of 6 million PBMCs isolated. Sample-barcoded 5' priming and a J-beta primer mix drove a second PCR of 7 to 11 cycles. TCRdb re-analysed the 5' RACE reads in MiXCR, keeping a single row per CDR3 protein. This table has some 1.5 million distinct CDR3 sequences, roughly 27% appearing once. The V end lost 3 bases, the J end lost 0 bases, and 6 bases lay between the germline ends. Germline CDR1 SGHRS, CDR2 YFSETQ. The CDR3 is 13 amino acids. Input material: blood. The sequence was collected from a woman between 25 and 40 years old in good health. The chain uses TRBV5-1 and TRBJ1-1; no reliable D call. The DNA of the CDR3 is TGCGCCAGCAGCTGGGAGCTGAACACTGAAGCTTTCTTT. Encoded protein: CASSWELNTEAFF.